This record covers a single TCR beta chain. In its sample, this clone was seen a few times. Its target antigen remains unknown. Within one base of it there is no much larger clone, and no base qualities were kept. The immunoSEQ Assay, a bias-controlled multiplex PCR, was used to amplify TCRbeta CDR3 regions from genomic DNA. The published analysis was carried out like this. Nucleated cell counts per sample were estimated from amplification of reference gene primers within the assay. Sequence reads were collapsed and filtered to measure the absolute abundance of every unique TCRbeta CDR3 rearrangement. For each sample, productive Simpson clonality was calculated as the square root of Simpson's diversity index across productive rearrangements. As stored in TCRdb, this immuneACCESS dataset retains in-frame rearrangements with V and J assigned. A fraction of the clones does not appear; measured against another copy, unresolved V genes explain less than half of the discrepancy, and the remainder lacks a known reason. The V and J calls and clone size were taken over from that table, and D and trimming were inferred from the DNA. The sample includes under 200,000 clones, with around 82% observed a single time. In total, the top ten clones hold 4% to 6.5% of the sample.

The data were obtained in a study of blood T cell repertoires in COVID-19 (dated by TCRdb to 2018 to 2021). About the investigation overall: Samples from collaborators originated in the United States, Italy and Spain and spanned both the acute and convalescent phases of COVID-19. The prospective study material was composed of cDNA or gDNA derived from T cells, B-cell-depleted T cells, or PBMCs. The dataset comprised deeply sampled blood TCRbeta repertoires from subjects exposed to, actively infected with, or recovered from COVID-19. The repertoires were released in a freely available public database meant as a resource for research on the immune response to SARS-CoV-2. The samples were drawn from the first 160 participants of the ongoing ImmuneRACE study and from roughly 1,300 subjects provided by 6 global collaborators. The sample metadata nearly always contained a de-identified subject ID, COVID-19 status, age in years and sex. Where HLA class I and class II types were available, the types were taken from metadata supplied by the sample provider, not from assay-based typing.

The germline V gene supplies CDR1 ENHRY and CDR2 SYGVKD. V loses 1 base at its end and J loses 1 base; junction bases beyond the gene matches: 3. Its CDR3 holds 16 amino acids, cysteine through phenylalanine. The kept DNA is CDR3 alone, 48 bases in frame from the first base. Study-level results and caveats: The amount of clinical and demographic metadata varied by source and participant and was provided uncurated.

In the prospective study, participants were 18 to 89 years old, resided in about 25 geographic areas of the United States, and were enrolled through a virtual design. Cohort assignment in the prospective study relied on participant-reported clinical history from a screening survey and a study questionnaire. Each participant in the prospective study had whole blood, serum and a nasopharyngeal or oropharyngeal swab collected by mobile phlebotomists. Participants in the prospective study had the option to provide additional blood draws and questionnaires over an approximately two-month period. Before DNA extraction, blood samples from the prospective study were shipped at room temperature or frozen.

This clonotype originated in a woman aged 55-75 years with acute COVID-19. The chain was built from TRBV10-3 and TRBJ1-5; 8 central bases correspond to TRBD1. Source material: PBMCs or T cells enriched from blood (not recorded which). The CDR3 amino acid sequence is: CAISEWGQDSNQPQHF. In nucleotides, the sequence is TGTGCCATCAGTGAGTGGGGACAGGACAGCAATCAGCCCCAGCATTTT.